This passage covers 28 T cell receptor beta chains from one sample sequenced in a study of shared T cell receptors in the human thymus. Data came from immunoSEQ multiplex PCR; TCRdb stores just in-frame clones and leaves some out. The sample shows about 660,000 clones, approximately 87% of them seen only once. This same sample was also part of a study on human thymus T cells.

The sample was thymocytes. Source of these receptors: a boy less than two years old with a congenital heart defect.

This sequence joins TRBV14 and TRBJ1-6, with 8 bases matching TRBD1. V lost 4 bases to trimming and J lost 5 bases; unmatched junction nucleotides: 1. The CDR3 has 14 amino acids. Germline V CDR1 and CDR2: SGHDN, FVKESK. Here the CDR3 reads CASSPTGDNSPLHF. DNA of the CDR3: TGTGCCAGCAGCCCGACAGGGGATAATTCACCCCTCCACTTT.

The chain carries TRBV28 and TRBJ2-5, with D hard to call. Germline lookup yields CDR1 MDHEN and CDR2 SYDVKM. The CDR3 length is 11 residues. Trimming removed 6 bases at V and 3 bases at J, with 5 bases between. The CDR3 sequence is CASSPEETQYF. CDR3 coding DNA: TGTGCCAGCAGCCCGGAAGAGACCCAGTACTTC.

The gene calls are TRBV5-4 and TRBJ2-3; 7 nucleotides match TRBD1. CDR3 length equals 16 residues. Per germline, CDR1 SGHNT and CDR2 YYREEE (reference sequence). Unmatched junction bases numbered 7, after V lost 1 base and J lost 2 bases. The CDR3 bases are TGTGCCAGCAGCTTGAGGGGGCGGCTACTCACAGATACGCAGTATTTT. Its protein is CASSLRGRLLTDTQYF.

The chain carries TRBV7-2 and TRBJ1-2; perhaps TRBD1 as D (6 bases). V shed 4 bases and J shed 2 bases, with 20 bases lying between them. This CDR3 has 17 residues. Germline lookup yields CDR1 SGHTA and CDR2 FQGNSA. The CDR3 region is CASSSQGTDKNNYGYTF. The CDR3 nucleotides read TGTGCCAGCAGCTCCCAGGGGACGGACAAAAACAACTATGGCTACACCTTC.

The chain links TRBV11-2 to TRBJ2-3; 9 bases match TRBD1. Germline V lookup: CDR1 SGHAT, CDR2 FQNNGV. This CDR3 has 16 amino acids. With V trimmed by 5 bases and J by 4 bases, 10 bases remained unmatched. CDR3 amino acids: CASSPRGGQGSDTQYF. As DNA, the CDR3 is TGTGCCAGCAGCCCAAGGGGGGGACAGGGATCAGATACGCAGTATTTT.

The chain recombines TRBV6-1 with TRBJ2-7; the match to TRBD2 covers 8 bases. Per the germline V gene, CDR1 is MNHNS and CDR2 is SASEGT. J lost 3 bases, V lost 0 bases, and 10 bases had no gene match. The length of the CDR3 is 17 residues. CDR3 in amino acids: CASSEACTAGGGYEQYF. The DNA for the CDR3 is TGTGCCAGCAGTGAAGCGTGTACGGCGGGAGGAGGCTACGAGCAGTACTTC.

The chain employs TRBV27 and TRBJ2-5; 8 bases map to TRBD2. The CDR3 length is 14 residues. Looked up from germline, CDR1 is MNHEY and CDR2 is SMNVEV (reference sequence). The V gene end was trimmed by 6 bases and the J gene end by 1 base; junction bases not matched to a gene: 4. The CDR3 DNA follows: TGTGCCAGCAGCTCCGGGACTAGCCAAGAGACCCAGTACTTC. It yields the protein CASSSGTSQETQYF.

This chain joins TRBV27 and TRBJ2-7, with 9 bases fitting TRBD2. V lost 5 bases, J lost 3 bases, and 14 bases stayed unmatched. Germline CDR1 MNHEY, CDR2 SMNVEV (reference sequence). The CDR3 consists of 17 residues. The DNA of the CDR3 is TGTGCCAGCAGTCCCTCAGGCCAGCGGGAGGCCTTCTACGAGCAGTACTTC. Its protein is CASSPSGQREAFYEQYF.

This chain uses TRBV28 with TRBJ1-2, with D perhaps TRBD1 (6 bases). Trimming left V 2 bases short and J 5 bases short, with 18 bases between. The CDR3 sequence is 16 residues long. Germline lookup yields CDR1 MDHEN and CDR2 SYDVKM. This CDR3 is CASSLGGRELSYGYTF. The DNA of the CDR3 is TGTGCCAGCAGTTTAGGGGGCAGGGAGCTTTCATATGGCTACACCTTC.

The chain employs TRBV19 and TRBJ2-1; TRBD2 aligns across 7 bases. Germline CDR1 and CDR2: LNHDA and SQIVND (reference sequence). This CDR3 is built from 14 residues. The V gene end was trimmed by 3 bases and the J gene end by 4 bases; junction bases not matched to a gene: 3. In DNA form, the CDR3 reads TGTGCCAGTAGTATCATCGGGAGGTACAATGAGCAGTTCTTC. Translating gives CASSIIGRYNEQFF.

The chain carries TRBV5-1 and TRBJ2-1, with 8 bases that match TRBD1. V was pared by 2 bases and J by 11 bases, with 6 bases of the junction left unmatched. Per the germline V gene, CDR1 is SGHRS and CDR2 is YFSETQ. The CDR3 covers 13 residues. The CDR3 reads CASSLGTGVKQFF. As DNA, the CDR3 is TGCGCCAGCAGCTTAGGGACAGGCGTTAAGCAGTTCTTC.

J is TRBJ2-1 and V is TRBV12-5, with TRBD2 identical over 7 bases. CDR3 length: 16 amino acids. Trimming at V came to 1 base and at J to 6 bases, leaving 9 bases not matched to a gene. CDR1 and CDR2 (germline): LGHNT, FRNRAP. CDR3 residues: CASGLGGRAGGNEQFF. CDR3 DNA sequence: TGTGCTAGTGGTTTGGGCGGGAGAGCAGGAGGCAATGAGCAGTTCTTC.

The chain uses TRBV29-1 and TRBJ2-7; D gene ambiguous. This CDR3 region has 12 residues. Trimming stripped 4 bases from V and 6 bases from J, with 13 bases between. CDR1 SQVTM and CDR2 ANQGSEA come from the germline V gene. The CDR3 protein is CSVADTPSEQYF. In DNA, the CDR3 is TGCAGCGTTGCCGACACTCCATCCGAGCAGTACTTC.

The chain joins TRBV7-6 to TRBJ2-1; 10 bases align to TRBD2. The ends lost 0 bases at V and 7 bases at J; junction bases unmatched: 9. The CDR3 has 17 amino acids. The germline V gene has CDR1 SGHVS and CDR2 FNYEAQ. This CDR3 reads CASSLAPLAGEVNEQFF. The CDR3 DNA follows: TGTGCCAGCAGCTTAGCCCCGCTAGCGGGAGAGGTTAATGAGCAGTTCTTC.

CDR3 in amino acids: CASSFEGGYGYTF. CDR3 nucleotide sequence: TGTGCCAGCAGTTTTGAGGGGGGGTATGGCTACACCTTC. The chain recombines TRBV28 with TRBJ1-2; the D gene is possibly TRBD1 (6 bases). The V end lost 3 bases, the J end lost 5 bases, and 10 bases lay between the germline ends. Germline loops: CDR1 MDHEN, CDR2 SYDVKM. The CDR3 runs to 13 residues.

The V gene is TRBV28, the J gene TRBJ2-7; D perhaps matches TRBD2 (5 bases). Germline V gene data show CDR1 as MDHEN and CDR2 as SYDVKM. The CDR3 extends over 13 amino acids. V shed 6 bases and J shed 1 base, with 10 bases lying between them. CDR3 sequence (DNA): TGTGCCAGCAGGGAGGTCCCGTCCTACGAGCAGTACTTC. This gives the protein CASREVPSYEQYF.

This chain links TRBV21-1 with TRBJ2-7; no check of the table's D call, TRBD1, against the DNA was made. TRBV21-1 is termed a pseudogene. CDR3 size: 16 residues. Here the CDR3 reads CASSLGRGNLHREQYF. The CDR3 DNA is TGTGCCAGCAGCCTCGGCAGGGGAAACCTCCACAGGGAGCAGTACTTC.

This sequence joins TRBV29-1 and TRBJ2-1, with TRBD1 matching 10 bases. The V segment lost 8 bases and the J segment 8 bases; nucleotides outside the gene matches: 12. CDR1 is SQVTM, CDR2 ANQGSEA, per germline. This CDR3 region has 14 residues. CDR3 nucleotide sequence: TGCAGCCACGTCCGGGACAGGGGCCCAGATGAGCAGTTCTTC. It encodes CSHVRDRGPDEQFF.

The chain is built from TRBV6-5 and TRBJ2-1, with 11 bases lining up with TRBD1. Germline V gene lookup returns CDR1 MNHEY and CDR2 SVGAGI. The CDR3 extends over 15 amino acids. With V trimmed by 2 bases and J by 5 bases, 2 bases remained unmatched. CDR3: CASSYGGQGDNEQFF. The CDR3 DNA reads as TGTGCCAGCAGTTACGGGGGACAGGGGGACAATGAGCAGTTCTTC.

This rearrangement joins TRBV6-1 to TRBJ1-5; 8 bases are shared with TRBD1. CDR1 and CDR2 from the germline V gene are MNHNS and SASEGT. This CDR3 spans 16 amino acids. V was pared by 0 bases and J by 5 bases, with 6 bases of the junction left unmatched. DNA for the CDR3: TGTGCCAGCAGTGAAGCTCGGGACAGGCAGGATCAGCCCCAGCATTTT. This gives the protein CASSEARDRQDQPQHF.

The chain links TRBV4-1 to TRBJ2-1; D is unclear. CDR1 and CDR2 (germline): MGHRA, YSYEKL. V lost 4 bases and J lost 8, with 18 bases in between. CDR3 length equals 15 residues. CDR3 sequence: CASSPPGYRNHEQFF. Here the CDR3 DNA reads TGCGCCAGCAGCCCCCCGGGTTACCGAAATCATGAGCAGTTCTTC.

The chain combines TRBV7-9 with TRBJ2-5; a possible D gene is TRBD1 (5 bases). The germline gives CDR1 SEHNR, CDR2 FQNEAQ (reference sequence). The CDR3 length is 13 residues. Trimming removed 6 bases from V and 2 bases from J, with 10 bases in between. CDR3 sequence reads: CASRTALQETQYF. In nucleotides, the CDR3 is TGTGCCAGCAGGACAGCGTTACAAGAGACCCAGTACTTC.

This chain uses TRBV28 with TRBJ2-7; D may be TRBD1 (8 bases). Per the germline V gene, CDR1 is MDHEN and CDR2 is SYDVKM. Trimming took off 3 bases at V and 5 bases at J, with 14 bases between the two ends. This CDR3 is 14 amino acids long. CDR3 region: CASSLRTGRDEQYF. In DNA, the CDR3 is TGTGCCAGCAGTTTGCGGACAGGGAGGGACGAGCAGTACTTC.

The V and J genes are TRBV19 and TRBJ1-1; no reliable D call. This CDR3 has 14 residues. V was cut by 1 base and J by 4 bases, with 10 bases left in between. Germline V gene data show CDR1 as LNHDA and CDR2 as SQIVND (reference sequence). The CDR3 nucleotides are TGTGCCAGTAGTATAGCCCCTTCGTTCACTGAAGCTTTCTTT. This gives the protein CASSIAPSFTEAFF.

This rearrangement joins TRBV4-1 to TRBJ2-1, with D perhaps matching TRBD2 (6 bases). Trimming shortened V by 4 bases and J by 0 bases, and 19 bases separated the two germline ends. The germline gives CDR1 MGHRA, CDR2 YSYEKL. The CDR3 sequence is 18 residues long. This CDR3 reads CASSPSMGLAASYNEQFF. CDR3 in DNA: TGCGCCAGCAGCCCTAGCATGGGACTGGCGGCCTCCTACAATGAGCAGTTCTTC.

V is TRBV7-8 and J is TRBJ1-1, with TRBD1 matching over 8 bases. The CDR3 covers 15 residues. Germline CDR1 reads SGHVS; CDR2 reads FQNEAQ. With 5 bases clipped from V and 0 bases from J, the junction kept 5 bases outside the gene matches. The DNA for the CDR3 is TGTGCCAGCAGCCGGACAGGGCTAATGAACACTGAAGCTTTCTTT. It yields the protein CASSRTGLMNTEAFF.

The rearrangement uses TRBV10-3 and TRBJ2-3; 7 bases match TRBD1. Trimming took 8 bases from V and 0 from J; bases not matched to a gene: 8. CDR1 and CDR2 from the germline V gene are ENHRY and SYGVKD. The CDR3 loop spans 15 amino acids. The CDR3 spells CAIGGPGGSTDTQYF. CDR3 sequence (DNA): TGTGCCATCGGGGGCCCAGGGGGAAGCACAGATACGCAGTATTTT.

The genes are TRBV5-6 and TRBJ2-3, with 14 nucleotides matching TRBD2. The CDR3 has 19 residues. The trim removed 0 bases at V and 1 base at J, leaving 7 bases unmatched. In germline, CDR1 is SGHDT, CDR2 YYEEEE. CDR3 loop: CASSLAGTSGSRGTDTQYF. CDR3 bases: TGTGCCAGCAGCTTGGCCGGGACTAGCGGGAGTAGGGGCACAGATACGCAGTATTTT.